This TCR beta chain originates from a study of cytomegalovirus exposure and HLA in healthy donors (dated by TCRdb to the late 2010s). For the wider study: According to a later analysis, the approximately 120 validation repertoires were produced on the same platform as the 666 repertoires of the first cohort. The aim of the study was to test whether cataloging public T cell receptors could identify signatures of past pathogen exposure. A separate validation cohort of roughly 110 different subjects was used in addition to the approximately 610-subject first cohort. The study combined high-throughput TCR immunosequencing, statistical association of individual TCRs with disease status, and machine learning to predict cytomegalovirus infection status.

Details on this clone: Its antigen is currently not known. No much larger clone exists at a distance of one base, and base qualities are not known.

The library was generated by the immunoSEQ multiplex PCR assay. The paper's processing steps were these. A statistical classification framework was built for diagnosing cytomegalovirus status from the catalog of TCR beta chain sequences. TCRdb limited this immuneACCESS table to in-frame rearrangements with V and J called. A share of clones is missing; checked studies link under half to unresolved V genes, and the rest is unexplained. D and trimming were read from the DNA, whereas the V and J calls and clone size are those reported in that table. The sample profile shows around 150,000 clones; about 90% of them were found once. The ten largest clones represent more than 2.5% of the sample. Donors formed part of the validation cohort, which comprised fewer than 150 subjects and was distinct from the first cohort of 550 to 850 subjects. Sequences SNHLY (CDR1) and FYNNEI (CDR2) are obtained from the germline V gene. Counted from cysteine to phenylalanine, this CDR3 has 15 amino acids. Of the read, only the CDR3 DNA is kept; its 45 bases are in frame from base 1. V is cut back by 5 bases and J by 4 bases, with 8 bases in the junction unmatched.

Overall study results and their limits: The study gave a list of 150 to 200 TCR beta chains associated with cytomegalovirus. The authors suggested that the approach could potentially be extended to other disease states and immunological phenotypes. Across donors, most TCR sequences were observed very rarely, whereas some public TCRs were present in many individuals. The classifier was reported to diagnose cytomegalovirus status with high specificity and sensitivity in both the original cohort and the validation cohort. In vitro tests confirmed that a few of the cytomegalovirus-associated TCR beta chains recognize cytomegalovirus antigens. The validation cohort had no HLA typing available for a later analysis, so co-occurrence within that cohort was assessed over all 120 or so repertoires. In a later analysis, TCRs clustered in the first cohort were found to also tend to co-occur in the 120 validation repertoires, with roughly 93% of cluster scores above 0.

Rearrangement joined TRBV2 to TRBJ2-7, with 10 middle bases fitting TRBD2. Material for sequencing was PBMCs. This clonotype originated in a woman aged 18-29 years in good health and CMV-seropositive. The nucleotide sequence reads as follows: TGTGCCAGCAGTCCTTCTAGCGGGGGAAGGTACGAGCAGTACTTC. Its protein product is CASSPSSGGRYEQYF.